Presented here are 25 T cell receptor beta chains from one specimen sequenced in a study of shared clonotypes between healthy human individuals. Measured with immunoSEQ multiplex PCR; TCRdb has only the in-frame clones, and not every one. The data show about 2.1 million clones, roughly 93% seen once. Naive CD8 cells lacked CD45RO and underwent positive selection for CCR7, leaving out terminally differentiated effector memory CD45RA+ cells. The sample was naive CD8+ T cells from PBMCs. These receptors originate from a man younger than 35 in good health. Some clones in this sample may be carry-over from other donors' samples.

V usage is TRBV2 and J usage is TRBJ2-1; weak D call: TRBD2 (6 bases). CDR1 SNHLY and CDR2 FYNNEI come from the germline V gene. The CDR3 has 16 residues. V was clipped by 8 bases and J by 2 bases, with 19 bases between them. Here the CDR3 reads CASQTYGGLPYNEQFF. Here the CDR3 DNA reads TGTGCCAGCCAGACGTACGGGGGACTTCCCTACAATGAGCAGTTCTTC.

The V call is TRBV19, the J call TRBJ2-7; 8 bases are shared with TRBD2. This CDR3 has 15 residues. J gave up 2 bases and V 0 bases, and 3 bases lay outside the gene matches. Looked up from germline, CDR1 is LNHDA and CDR2 is SQIVND (reference sequence). CDR3 DNA: TGTGCCAGTAGTATAGATCGGGAGGGCCCCTACGAGCAGTACTTC. Its protein is CASSIDREGPYEQYF.

The V and J genes are TRBV7-5 and TRBJ1-1; the DNA was not used to check the table's D call, TRBD1. TRBV7-5 is a pseudogene. The CDR3 runs 18 residues. The CDR3 bases are TGTGCCAGAAGCACACTATTAAGACAGGGTAGTTCGAACACTGAAGCTTTCTTT. As protein: CARSTLLRQGSSNTEAFF.

The chain joins TRBV30 to TRBJ2-7, with TRBD2 matching 7 bases. The V segment lost 6 bases and the J segment 4 bases; nucleotides outside the gene matches: 6. From germline, CDR1 is GTSNPN and CDR2 SVGIG (reference sequence). The CDR3 has 12 residues. Here the CDR3 reads CACGGLEYEQYF. The CDR3, as DNA: TGTGCCTGCGGAGGACTAGAGTACGAGCAGTACTTC.

The chain combines TRBV10-2 with TRBJ2-1; 12 bases are a match to TRBD2. Trimming removed 4 bases from V and 8 bases from J; junction bases left unmatched: 3. The CDR3 has 14 residues. Germline CDR1 is WSHSY and CDR2 is SAAADI. CDR3 loop: CASSAGLAGDEQFF. In DNA form, the CDR3 reads TGCGCCAGCAGTGCGGGACTAGCGGGTGATGAGCAGTTCTTC.

This clone was recorded only once. The chain carries TRBV7-2 and TRBJ1-5; possibly TRBD1 for D (6 bases). The CDR3 runs to 15 residues. Trimming took off 4 bases at V and 6 bases at J, with 16 bases between the two ends. The germline gives CDR1 SGHTA, CDR2 FQGNSA. CDR3 DNA: TGTGCCAGCAGCTCAGAACAGGGATGGGGTCAGCCCCAGCATTTT. It translates to CASSSEQGWGQPQHF.

The V call is TRBV6-5, the J call TRBJ2-2, with 8 bases aligning to TRBD2. V lost 10 bases to trimming and J lost 4 bases; unmatched junction nucleotides: 11. CDR1 and CDR2 (germline): MNHEY, SVGAGI. This CDR3 has 15 residues. The CDR3 sequence is CATTGLAGGTGELFF. In DNA form, the CDR3 reads TGTGCCACTACGGGCCTCGCGGGAGGCACCGGGGAGCTGTTTTTT.

This sequence joins TRBV30 and TRBJ2-5; D possibly corresponds to TRBD2 (5 bases). Trimming removed 4 bases at V and 4 bases at J, with 22 bases between. In germline, CDR1 is GTSNPN, CDR2 SVGIG (reference sequence). This CDR3 spans 16 amino acids. In DNA form, the CDR3 reads TGTGCCTGGACTGGGGTAGGACTCCGCGGTGGAGAGACCCAGTACTTC. This codes for CAWTGVGLRGGETQYF.

This clone was recorded once. Additional DNA sequences in this sample encode the identical CDR3. The chain is built from TRBV9 and TRBJ1-2, with 11 bases lining up with TRBD1. The V and J ends lost 3 bases and 4 bases, in that order; junction bases with no gene match: 2. This CDR3 is built from 14 residues. CDR1 SGDLS and CDR2 YYNGEE come from the germline V gene. CDR3 sequence (DNA): TGTGCCAGCAGCGCTGGACAGGGGGCCTATGGCTACACCTTC. Its protein product is CASSAGQGAYGYTF.

V is TRBV7-8 and J is TRBJ2-3; 8 bases agree with TRBD2. The trim removed 3 bases at V and 2 bases at J, leaving 4 bases unmatched. Germline assignment: CDR1 SGHVS and CDR2 FQNEAQ. This CDR3 spans 15 amino acids. The CDR3 DNA follows: TGTGCCAGCAGCTTGATAGCGGGACCCACAGATACGCAGTATTTT. Protein sequence: CASSLIAGPTDTQYF.

The chain has TRBV7-6 and TRBJ2-5; 11 positions agree with TRBD1. This CDR3 region has 16 residues. From germline, CDR1 is SGHVS and CDR2 FNYEAQ. J was trimmed by 5 bases and V by 2 bases; bases with no gene match: 7. CDR3 protein: CASSLYGQGAGETQYF. The CDR3 DNA reads as TGTGCCAGCAGCTTATATGGACAGGGGGCCGGGGAGACCCAGTACTTC.

The gene calls are TRBV9 and TRBJ2-1; 12 bases line up with TRBD1. V lost 4 bases and J lost 9; bases outside the gene matches: 8. This CDR3 region has 15 residues. The germline gives CDR1 SGDLS, CDR2 YYNGEE. This CDR3 reads CASSPQGTGGSEQFF. In DNA, the CDR3 is TGTGCCAGCAGCCCCCAAGGGACAGGGGGCAGTGAGCAGTTCTTC.

The chain uses TRBV28 and TRBJ2-7, with TRBD1 matching 8 bases. Germline lookup yields CDR1 MDHEN and CDR2 SYDVKM. J lost 6 bases, V lost 3 bases, and 4 bases had no gene match. The CDR3 contains 13 residues. CDR3 sequence reads: CASSFGQGREQYF. The CDR3 bases are TGTGCCAGCAGTTTCGGACAGGGTCGCGAGCAGTACTTC.

This clone was recorded once. The chain uses TRBV5-6 and TRBJ2-5; D assignment may be TRBD1 or TRBD2 (5 bases each). With 3 bases removed from V and 3 bases from J, the gap between germline ends came to 12 bases. Germline V gene data show CDR1 as SGHDT and CDR2 as YYEEEE. This CDR3 region has 14 residues. In DNA form, the CDR3 reads TGTGCCAGCAGCTGGGGGACGGGGAAAGAGACCCAGTACTTC. It is translated as CASSWGTGKETQYF. Combining the CDR3 with reference TRBV5-6 and TRBJ2-5 gives the whole variable domain DAGVTQSPTHLIKTRGQQVTLRCSPKSGHDTVSWYQQALGQGPQFIFQYYEEEERQRGNFPDRFSGHQFPNYSSELNVNALLLGDSALYLCASSWGTGKETQYFGPGTRLLVL.

This chain joins TRBV28 and TRBJ2-1; perhaps TRBD2 as D (7 bases). Germline V gene sequence: CDR1 MDHEN, CDR2 SYDVKM. V lost 5 bases to trimming and J lost 0 bases, with 17 bases between them. This CDR3 contains 17 residues. The DNA for the CDR3 is TGTGCCAGCAGTCTGAGGGGGGGGCGAGTCTCCTACAATGAGCAGTTCTTC. This sequence encodes CASSLRGGRVSYNEQFF. Together with reference TRBV28 and TRBJ2-1, the CDR3 gives the full variable domain: DVKVTQSSRYLVKRTGEKVFLECVQDMDHENMFWYRQDPGLGLRLIYFSYDVKMKEKGDIPEGYSVSREKKERFSLILESASTNQTSMYLCASSLRGGRVSYNEQFFGPGTRLTVL.

This sequence joins TRBV28 and TRBJ2-7; TRBD1 matches at 8 bases. This CDR3 has 18 amino acids. The germline V gene has CDR1 MDHEN and CDR2 SYDVKM. V shed 4 bases and J 0 bases; nucleotides not matched to a gene: 14. The CDR3 reads CASSYNPLQGAYSYEQYF. The CDR3 DNA reads TGTGCCAGCAGTTACAACCCACTCCAGGGGGCTTACTCCTACGAGCAGTACTTC.

The chain has TRBV30 and TRBJ2-2; tentative D call: TRBD1 (5 bases). Germline assignment: CDR1 GTSNPN and CDR2 SVGIG (reference sequence). This CDR3 has 15 amino acids. Trimming left V 3 bases short and J 2 bases short, with 13 bases between. CDR3 sequence: CAWSAHRGNTGELFF. For the CDR3, the DNA is TGTGCCTGGAGCGCCCATAGGGGTAACACCGGGGAGCTGTTTTTT.

This clone was detected only once. Other DNA sequences within the sample encode an identical CDR3. V usage is TRBV9 and J usage is TRBJ1-1; 8 bases match TRBD1. The CDR3 loop spans 13 amino acids. The junction had 3 bases not matched to a gene; V was cut back by 3 bases and J by 5 bases. Germline V gene lookup returns CDR1 SGDLS and CDR2 YYNGEE. CDR3 sequence reads: CASSAGGGTEAFF. CDR3 sequence (DNA): TGTGCCAGCAGCGCAGGGGGCGGGACTGAAGCTTTCTTT. The full variable domain, in which reference TRBV9 and TRBJ1-1 provide the parts outside the CDR3, is DSGVTQTPKHLITATGQRVTLRCSPRSGDLSVYWYQQSLDQGLQFLIQYYNGEERAKGNILERFSAQQFPDLHSELNLSSLELGDSALYFCASSAGGGTEAFFGQGTRLTVV.

CDR3 amino acids: CASRFGPNLGCGNQPQHF. CDR3 bases: TGTGCCAGCCGCTTTGGCCCCAACCTGGGGTGTGGCAATCAGCCCCAGCATTTT. The chain has TRBV21-1 and TRBJ1-5. TRBV21-1 is a pseudogene segment. This CDR3 contains 18 residues.

The chain is built from TRBV29-1 and TRBJ2-6; D gene ambiguous. The germline gives CDR1 SQVTM, CDR2 ANQGSEA. Trimming removed 4 bases at V and 0 bases at J, with 13 bases between. The CDR3 runs 16 residues. The CDR3 DNA is TGCAGCGTTGTCCTCCGGCAAAGCTCTGGGGCCAACGTCCTGACTTTC. This gives the protein CSVVLRQSSGANVLTF. The full variable domain, with the rest looked up from reference TRBV29-1 and TRBJ2-6, is SAVISQKPSRDICQRGTSLTIQCQVDSQVTMMFWYRQQPGQSLTLIATANQGSEATYESGFVIDKFPISRPNLTFSTLTVSNMSPEDSSIYLCSVVLRQSSGANVLTFGAGSRLTVL.

J is TRBJ2-5 and V is TRBV13, with a possible D match to TRBD2 (6 bases). V lost 4 bases, J lost 3 bases, and 6 bases lay in between. Germline CDR1 reads PRHDT; CDR2 reads FYEKMQ (reference sequence). CDR3 length: 12 amino acids. This CDR3 is CASSSGEETQYF. CDR3 in DNA: TGTGCCAGCAGCTCGGGGGAAGAGACCCAGTACTTC.

This chain uses TRBV28 with TRBJ1-2; TRBD1 matches 10 bases. The V gene end was trimmed by 3 bases and the J gene end by 6 bases; junction bases not matched to a gene: 16. The CDR3 has 18 amino acids. CDR1 MDHEN and CDR2 SYDVKM come from the germline V gene. The chain's CDR3 is CASSFPSGTGEGLDGYTF. The DNA of the CDR3 is TGTGCCAGCAGTTTCCCTTCCGGGACAGGGGAGGGCCTGGATGGCTACACCTTC.

The chain links TRBV10-3 to TRBJ1-1, with 7 positions matching TRBD1. CDR3 length: 14 amino acids. Germline trimming cut 2 bases from V and 0 bases from J; bases unmatched to any gene: 0. Germline-derived CDR1 and CDR2 are ENHRY and SYGVKD. The CDR3 DNA is TGTGCCATCAGTGAGGACAGGGTGAACACTGAAGCTTTCTTT. This encodes CAISEDRVNTEAFF.

Note on this clone: Other nucleotide sequences from this sample produce the same CDR3. Here the CDR3 DNA reads TGTGCCTGGAGTGTAGGGGCGGGAGGTGACGAGCAGTACTTC. Translating it yields CAWSVGAGGDEQYF. V gene TRBV30 combines with J gene TRBJ2-7, with TRBD2 matching 8 bases. J was trimmed by 5 bases and V by 0 bases; bases with no gene match: 6. The CDR3 is made up of 14 amino acids. Germline-derived CDR1 and CDR2 are GTSNPN and SVGIG (reference sequence). The variable domain in full, with the rest retrieved from reference TRBV30 and TRBJ2-7, is SQTIHQWPATLVQPVGSPLSLECTVEGTSNPNLYWYRQAAGRGLQLLFYSVGIGQISSEVPQNLSASRPQDRQFILSSKKLLLSDSGFYLCAWSVGAGGDEQYFGPGTRLTVT.

The rearrangement links TRBV5-6 to TRBJ1-1; D remains unclear. Germline V lookup: CDR1 SGHDT, CDR2 YYEEEE. The V gene lost 1 base and the J gene lost 0 bases, with 4 bases spanning the gap. This CDR3 spans 13 amino acids. As DNA, the CDR3 is TGTGCCAGCAGCTTGACAATGAACACTGAAGCTTTCTTT. Amino acid sequence: CASSLTMNTEAFF.